Listed below are T cell receptor beta chains from one sample, sequenced in a study of a mutant IDH1 vaccine in newly diagnosed glioma. Their target antigens are unknown. Here immunoSEQ multiplex PCR was the method, and the copy in TCRdb shows in-frame clones only, minus some. The sample includes roughly 39,000 clones, around three quarters of them seen just once. Sample: PBMCs, taken from a glioma patient whose treatment included an IDH1 peptide vaccine. Receptors were obtained from a man aged 40-49 years with glioma. Both conserved end residues are part of each CDR3. The D gene is left open where the match is weak. Rows may omit the clone size; those that give it use once, few, many or a size class.

j_gene	d_gene	v_gene	abundance	CDR3aa	CDR3nt
TRBJ1-6	TRBD1	TRBV19	few	CASSPRTGSPLHF	TGTGCCAGTAGTCCACGGACAGGTTCACCCCTCCACTTT
TRBJ1-6	NA	TRBV7-9	once	CASSLSGNHSPLHF	TGTGCCAGCAGCTTATCGGGTAATCATTCACCCCTCCACTTT
TRBJ1-3	NA	TRBV5-1	NA	CASSLARETGNTIYF	TGCGCCAGCAGCTTGGCCAGGGAGACTGGAAACACCATATATTTT
TRBJ1-2	TRBD1	TRBV7-9	NA	CASSFFGQGDYGYTF	TGTGCCAGCAGCTTTTTCGGACAGGGAGACTATGGCTACACCTTC
TRBJ1-5	NA	TRBV10-1	NA	CASSGGINQPQHF	TGCGCCAGCAGTGGAGGGATCAATCAGCCCCAGCATTTT
TRBJ1-4	NA	TRBV29-1	NA	CSVRDNEKLFF	TGCAGCGTCCGGGACAATGAAAAACTGTTTTTT
TRBJ2-7	TRBD1	TRBV11-1	NA	CASSLGQTGSYEQYF	TGTGCCAGCAGCTTAGGTCAGACAGGGTCCTACGAGCAGTACTTC
TRBJ1-4	NA	TRBV19	few	CASSMWETNEKLFF	TGTGCCAGTAGTATGTGGGAAACTAATGAAAAACTGTTTTTT
TRBJ1-2	NA	TRBV5-6	NA	CASSFSIYGYTF	TGTGCCAGCAGCTTCTCAATATATGGCTACACCTTC
TRBJ2-7	NA	TRBV5-1	NA	CASSLDAGAGYEQYF	TGCGCCAGCAGCTTGGATGCAGGGGCAGGCTACGAGCAGTACTTC
TRBJ2-2	NA	TRBV5-4	few	CASSRRTGRDVTGELFF	TGTGCCAGCAGCCGTCGGACAGGGAGGGACGTCACCGGGGAGCTGTTTTTT
TRBJ1-4	TRBD1	TRBV12-5	NA	CASGRDRGQAEKLFF	TGTGCTAGTGGAAGGGACAGGGGACAGGCTGAAAAACTGTTTTTT
TRBJ2-2	TRBD2	TRBV4-1	NA	CASSQRAVGGGNSTGELFF	TGCGCCAGCAGCCAAAGAGCGGTGGGCGGGGGGAATTCCACCGGGGAGCTGTTTTTT
TRBJ2-7	TRBD2	TRBV7-2	NA	CASTLVSGAYEQYF	TGTGCCAGCACCCTAGTGAGCGGGGCCTACGAGCAGTACTTC
TRBJ2-1	NA	TRBV5-1	NA	CASSGGASSYNEQFF	TGCGCCAGCAGCGGGGGGGCCAGCTCCTACAATGAGCAGTTCTTC
TRBJ2-2	TRBD1	TRBV5-1	NA	CASSSGTANTGELFF	TGCGCCAGCAGCTCCGGGACAGCGAACACCGGGGAGCTGTTTTTT
TRBJ2-3	TRBD1	TRBV4-1	NA	CASSRYPGQPTDTQYF	TGCGCCAGCAGCCGTTACCCGGGACAGCCCACAGATACGCAGTATTTT
TRBJ1-5	TRBD1	TRBV19	NA	CASSRRAGGPQPQHF	TGTGCCAGTAGTAGGCGGGCAGGGGGGCCTCAGCCCCAGCATTTT
TRBJ1-4	NA	TRBV30	NA	CAWSVRWGEGRGEKLFF	TGTGCCTGGAGTGTACGGTGGGGTGAGGGCCGGGGGGAAAAACTGTTTTTT
TRBJ2-3	NA	TRBV9	NA	CASSGGTSTDTQYF	TGTGCCAGCAGCGGAGGGACTAGCACAGATACGCAGTATTTT
TRBJ1-3	NA	TRBV7-8	NA	CASSRTGVFDGNTIYF	TGTGCCAGCAGCCGAACAGGAGTGTTCGATGGAAACACCATATATTTT
TRBJ2-7	NA	TRBV5-4	NA	CASSSKSRSSYEQYF	TGTGCCAGCAGCTCGAAAAGCAGGAGCTCCTACGAGCAGTACTTC
TRBJ1-3	NA	TRBV7-9	once	CASIQVGSGNTIYF	TGTGCCAGCATCCAAGTTGGGTCTGGAAACACCATATATTTT
TRBJ2-7	TRBD1	TRBV7-9	NA	CASSLGTGTYEQYF	TGTGCCAGCAGCTTAGGGACAGGAACCTACGAGCAGTACTTC
TRBJ2-5	NA	TRBV5-4	NA	CASSLGPIGETQYF	TGTGCCAGCAGCTTGGGCCCTATTGGAGAGACCCAGTACTTC
TRBJ1-4	TRBD1	TRBV30	NA	CAWSVPSTGEKLFF	TGTGCCTGGAGTGTCCCGTCGACAGGGGAAAAACTGTTTTTT
TRBJ2-7	NA	TRBV6-5	NA	CASSWGPLSYEQYF	TGTGCCAGCAGTTGGGGGCCCCTCTCCTACGAGCAGTACTTC
TRBJ1-2	NA	TRBV29-1	NA	CSVLVSPPDHYGYTF	TGCAGCGTTCTGGTCTCCCCCCCCGACCACTATGGCTACACCTTC
TRBJ2-6	NA	TRBV5-6	NA	CASSLVPSGANVLTF	TGTGCCAGCAGCTTGGTTCCCTCTGGGGCCAACGTCCTGACTTTC
TRBJ2-2	NA	TRBV10-1	NA	CASSENTGELFF	TGCGCCAGCAGTGAAAACACCGGGGAGCTGTTTTTT
TRBJ2-2	NA	TRBV5-6	NA	CASNNLDRNTGELFF	TGTGCCAGCAACAACTTGGACAGGAACACCGGGGAGCTGTTTTTT
TRBJ2-7	NA	TRBV18	NA	CASSPMVGGYEQYF	TGTGCCAGCTCACCGATGGTAGGGGGGTACGAGCAGTACTTC
TRBJ1-3	NA	TRBV30	NA	CAWSVHRNTIYF	TGTGCCTGGAGTGTACATCGAAACACCATATATTTT
TRBJ2-5	NA	TRBV10-2	NA	CASSGAGALQETQYF	TGCGCCAGCAGTGGTGCGGGGGCCCTCCAAGAGACCCAGTACTTC
TRBJ2-5	TRBD1	TRBV7-9	NA	CASSPRTGRSETQYF	TGTGCCAGCAGCCCGAGGACAGGGCGGAGTGAGACCCAGTACTTC
TRBJ2-1	TRBD2	TRBV19	once	CASSPRVTSGDIDEQFF	TGTGCCAGTAGTCCGAGGGTGACTAGCGGGGACATCGATGAGCAGTTCTTC
TRBJ2-7	NA	TRBV11-1	NA	CASSLLDIYEQYF	TGTGCCAGCAGCTTACTGGACATCTACGAGCAGTACTTC
TRBJ2-7	NA	TRBV29-1	once	CSVSDPPRTAGYEQYF	TGCAGCGTTTCCGACCCCCCCCGCACGGCGGGCTACGAGCAGTACTTC
TRBJ1-2	NA	TRBV29-1	NA	CSVQRWGYGYTF	TGCAGCGTCCAAAGGTGGGGCTATGGCTACACCTTC
TRBJ2-2	TRBD2	TRBV29-1	NA	CSVDTARGANTGELFF	TGCAGCGTTGATACCGCGCGGGGGGCGAACACCGGGGAGCTGTTTTTT